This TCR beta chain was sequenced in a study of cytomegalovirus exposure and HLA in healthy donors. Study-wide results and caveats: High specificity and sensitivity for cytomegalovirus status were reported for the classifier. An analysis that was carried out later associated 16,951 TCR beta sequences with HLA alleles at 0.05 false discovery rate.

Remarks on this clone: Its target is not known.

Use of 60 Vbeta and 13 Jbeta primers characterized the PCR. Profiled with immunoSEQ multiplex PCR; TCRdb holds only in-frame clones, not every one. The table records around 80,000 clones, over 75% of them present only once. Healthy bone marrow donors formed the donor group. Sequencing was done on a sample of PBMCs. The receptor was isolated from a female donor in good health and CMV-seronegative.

Here the CDR3 reads CAIRSSGAMGSEQYF. CDR3 DNA: TGTGCCATCAGGTCTAGCGGGGCGATGGGGAGCGAGCAGTACTTC. The chain couples TRBV10-3 to TRBJ2-7; 9 positions agree with TRBD2. This CDR3 has 15 residues. The V gene end was trimmed by 6 bases and the J gene end by 6 bases; junction bases not matched to a gene: 12. Germline CDR1 and CDR2: ENHRY and SYGVKD.